Following are 9 T cell receptor beta chains from one sample sequenced in a study of blood T cell repertoires in COVID-19. Assay used: immunoSEQ multiplex PCR; TCRdb lists only in-frame clones, some missing. The sample includes just over 200,000 clones, roughly 80% of them seen just once. Sequences were obtained from peripheral blood. These receptors originate from a woman between 70 and 85 years old with acute or convalescent COVID-19.

This chain uses TRBV9 with TRBJ1-1; D is possibly TRBD1 (5 bases). CDR1 SGDLS and CDR2 YYNGEE come from the germline V gene. CDR3 length equals 14 residues. V shed 2 bases and J shed 3 bases, with 11 bases lying between them. The CDR3 protein is CASSVWGGDTEAFF. The CDR3 bases are TGTGCCAGCAGCGTGTGGGGAGGGGACACTGAAGCTTTCTTT.

This chain links TRBV19 with TRBJ1-5; no firm D call. Looked up from germline, CDR1 is LNHDA and CDR2 is SQIVND (reference sequence). The V end lost 5 bases, the J end lost 7 bases, and 9 bases lay between the germline ends. The CDR3 sequence is 12 residues long. Here the CDR3 DNA reads TGTGCCAGTAGTGGCGGCTGGCAGCCCCAGCATTTT. As protein: CASSGGWQPQHF.

In regard to this clone: Other DNA sequences of this sample code for an identical CDR3. The gene calls are TRBV2 and TRBJ1-5; D remains unclear. The germline gives CDR1 SNHLY, CDR2 FYNNEI. This CDR3 has 14 amino acids. V was cut by 6 bases and J by 0 bases, with 9 bases left in between. CDR3 residues: CASRTGYSNQPQHF. CDR3 coding DNA: TGTGCCAGCAGGACGGGGTATAGCAATCAGCCCCAGCATTTT.

The V gene is TRBV28, the J gene TRBJ1-6; TRBD1 aligns across 9 bases. This CDR3 is built from 18 residues. Germline V lookup: CDR1 MDHEN, CDR2 SYDVKM. V trimming: 5 bases; J trimming: 8 bases; junction bases outside the gene matches: 16. The CDR3 bases are TGTGCCAGCAGTACACAGGGGGCGTGGGGGGTGGTGGATTCACCCCTCCACTTT. This translates into CASSTQGAWGVVDSPLHF.

The chain combines TRBV29-1 with TRBJ2-5; 9 positions match TRBD1. The CDR3 is 12 residues long. Germline V gene data show CDR1 as SQVTM and CDR2 as ANQGSEA. J lost 5 bases, V lost 7 bases, and 5 bases had no gene match. For the CDR3, the DNA is TGCAGCGCTGGGACAGGGTTGGAGACCCAGTACTTC. Protein sequence: CSAGTGLETQYF.

This clone has only a few counts. The gene calls are TRBV6-1 and TRBJ2-7, with D perhaps matching TRBD2 (5 bases). V lost 1 base to trimming and J lost 3 bases, with 13 bases between them. The CDR3 length is 15 residues. Germline assignment: CDR1 MNHNS and CDR2 SASEGT. CDR3 amino acids: CASSEGLATLYEQYF. The CDR3 coding sequence is TGTGCCAGCAGTGAAGGGCTAGCCACCCTCTACGAGCAGTACTTC.

The gene calls are TRBV7-2 and TRBJ2-3; 9 bases match TRBD2. The CDR3 sequence is 17 residues long. With V trimmed by 5 bases and J by 4 bases, 13 bases remained unmatched. Germline-derived CDR1 and CDR2 are SGHTA and FQGNSA. The CDR3 region has the DNA TGTGCCAGCAGCGGACGCCGGGGACTAGCTGGTGCAGATACGCAGTATTTT. Amino acid sequence: CASSGRRGLAGADTQYF. Drawing the rest from reference TRBV7-2 and TRBJ2-3, the complete variable domain is GAGVSQSPSNKVTEKGKDVELRCDPISGHTALYWYRQSLGQGLEFLIYFQGNSAPDKSGLPSDRFSAERTGGSVSTLTIQRTQQEDSAVYLCASSGRRGLAGADTQYFGPGTRLTVL.

The chain links TRBV5-6 to TRBJ2-6; D is possibly TRBD1 (6 bases). Germline V gene sequence: CDR1 SGHDT, CDR2 YYEEEE. The CDR3 has 15 residues. The V end was cut by 0 bases, the J end by 4 bases, with 8 bases between. The DNA of the CDR3 is TGTGCCAGCAGCTTGGGGGGGCAAGGGGCCAACGTCCTGACTTTC. It specifies CASSLGGQGANVLTF.

A single count supports this clone. V usage is TRBV2 and J usage is TRBJ1-3; tentatively, D is TRBD1 (6 bases). The CDR3 has 14 amino acids. Germline CDR1 and CDR2: SNHLY and FYNNEI. V lost 7 bases and J lost 2, with 12 bases in between. The CDR3 sequence: CASTTGSPGNTIYF. CDR3 nucleotide sequence: TGTGCCAGCACAACAGGGTCGCCTGGAAACACCATATATTTT.